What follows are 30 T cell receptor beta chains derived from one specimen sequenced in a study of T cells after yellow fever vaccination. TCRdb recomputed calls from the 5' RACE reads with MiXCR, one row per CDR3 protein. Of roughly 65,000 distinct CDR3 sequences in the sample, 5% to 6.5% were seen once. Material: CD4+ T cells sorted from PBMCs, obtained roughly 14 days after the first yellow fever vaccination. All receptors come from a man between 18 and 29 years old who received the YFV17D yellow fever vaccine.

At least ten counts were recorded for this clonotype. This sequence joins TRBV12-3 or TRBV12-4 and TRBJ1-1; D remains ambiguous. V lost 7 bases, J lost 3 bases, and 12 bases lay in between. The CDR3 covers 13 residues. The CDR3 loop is CASNRGRHTEAFF. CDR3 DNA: TGTGCCAGCAATCGAGGCAGGCACACTGAAGCTTTCTTT.

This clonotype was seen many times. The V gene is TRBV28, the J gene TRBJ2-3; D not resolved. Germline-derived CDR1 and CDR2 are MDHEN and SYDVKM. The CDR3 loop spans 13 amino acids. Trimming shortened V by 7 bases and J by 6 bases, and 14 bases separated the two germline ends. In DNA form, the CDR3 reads TGTGCCAGCACCATCGCCGATGGGGATACGCAGTATTTT. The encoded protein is CASTIADGDTQYF. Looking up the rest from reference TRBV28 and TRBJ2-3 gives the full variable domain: DVKVTQSSRYLVKRTGEKVFLECVQDMDHENMFWYRQDPGLGLRLIYFSYDVKMKEKGDIPEGYSVSREKKERFSLILESASTNQTSMYLCASTIADGDTQYFGPGTRLTVL.

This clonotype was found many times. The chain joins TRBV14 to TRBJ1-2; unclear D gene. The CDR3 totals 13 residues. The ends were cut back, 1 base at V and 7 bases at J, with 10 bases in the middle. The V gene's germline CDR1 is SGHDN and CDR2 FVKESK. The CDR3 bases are TGTGCCAGCAGCCAAGTGAAGGACTTTGGCTACACCTTC. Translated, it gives CASSQVKDFGYTF.

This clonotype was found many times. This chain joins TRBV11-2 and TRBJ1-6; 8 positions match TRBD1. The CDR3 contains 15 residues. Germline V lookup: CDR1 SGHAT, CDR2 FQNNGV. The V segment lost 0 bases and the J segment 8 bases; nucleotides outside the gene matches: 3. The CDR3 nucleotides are TGTGCCAGCAGCTTAGAGGCGACAGGGGATTCACCCCTCCACTTT. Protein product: CASSLEATGDSPLHF. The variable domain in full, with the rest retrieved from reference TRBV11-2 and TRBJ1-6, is EAGVAQSPRYKIIEKRQSVAFWCNPISGHATLYWYQQILGQGPKLLIQFQNNGVVDDSQLPKDRFSAERLKGVDSTLKIQPAKLEDSAVYLCASSLEATGDSPLHFGNGTRLTVT.

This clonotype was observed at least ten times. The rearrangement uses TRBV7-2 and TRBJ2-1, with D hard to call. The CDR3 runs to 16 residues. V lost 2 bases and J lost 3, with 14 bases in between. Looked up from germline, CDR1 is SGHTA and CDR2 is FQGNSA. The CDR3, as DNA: TGTGCCAGCAGCTTATTTGGTAGGCTCTACTACAATGAGCAGTTCTTC. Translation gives CASSLFGRLYYNEQFF.

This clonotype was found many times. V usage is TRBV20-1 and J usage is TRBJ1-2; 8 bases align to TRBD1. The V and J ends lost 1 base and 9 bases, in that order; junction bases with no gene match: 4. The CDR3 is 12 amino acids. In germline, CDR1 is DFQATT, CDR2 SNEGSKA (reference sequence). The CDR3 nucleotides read TGCAGTGCTAGAGCAGGGGGCGTTCGCTACACCTTC. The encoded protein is CSARAGGVRYTF.

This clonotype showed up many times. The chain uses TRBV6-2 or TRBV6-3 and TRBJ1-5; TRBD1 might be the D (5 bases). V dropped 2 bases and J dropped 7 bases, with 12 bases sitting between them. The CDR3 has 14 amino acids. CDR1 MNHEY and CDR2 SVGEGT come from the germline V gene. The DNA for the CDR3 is TGTGCCAGCAGTTACCTCGGGGGTGGCCAGCCCCAGCATTTT. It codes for CASSYLGGGQPQHF.

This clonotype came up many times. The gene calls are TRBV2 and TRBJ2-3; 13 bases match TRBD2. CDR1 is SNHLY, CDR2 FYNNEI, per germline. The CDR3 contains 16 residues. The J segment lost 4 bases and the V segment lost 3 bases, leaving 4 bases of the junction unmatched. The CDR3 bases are TGTGCCAGCAGTGATGGGACTAGCGGGGTCGCAGATACGCAGTATTTT. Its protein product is CASSDGTSGVADTQYF.

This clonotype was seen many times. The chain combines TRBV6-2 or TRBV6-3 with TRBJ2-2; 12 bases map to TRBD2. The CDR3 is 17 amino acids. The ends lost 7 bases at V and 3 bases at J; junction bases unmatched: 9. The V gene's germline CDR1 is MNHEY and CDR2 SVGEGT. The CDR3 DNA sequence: TGTGCCAGCATCCCGATCGGGACTAGCGGGCACACCGGGGAGCTGTTTTTT. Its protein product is CASIPIGTSGHTGELFF.

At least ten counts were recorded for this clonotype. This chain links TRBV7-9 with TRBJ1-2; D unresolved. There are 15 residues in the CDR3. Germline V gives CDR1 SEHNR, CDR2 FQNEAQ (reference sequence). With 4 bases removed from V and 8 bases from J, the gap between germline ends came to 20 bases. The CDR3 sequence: CASSSPGMTMSGYTF. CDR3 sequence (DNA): TGTGCCAGCAGCTCACCCGGGATGACAATGAGCGGCTACACCTTC.

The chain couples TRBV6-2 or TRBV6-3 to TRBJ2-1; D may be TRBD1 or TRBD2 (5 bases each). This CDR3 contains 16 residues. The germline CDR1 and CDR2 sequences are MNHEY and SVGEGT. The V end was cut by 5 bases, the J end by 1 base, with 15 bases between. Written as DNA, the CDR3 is TGTGCCAGCAGTAACCGCTTGAGGGGTTCCTACAATGAGCAGTTCTTC. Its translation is CASSNRLRGSYNEQFF.

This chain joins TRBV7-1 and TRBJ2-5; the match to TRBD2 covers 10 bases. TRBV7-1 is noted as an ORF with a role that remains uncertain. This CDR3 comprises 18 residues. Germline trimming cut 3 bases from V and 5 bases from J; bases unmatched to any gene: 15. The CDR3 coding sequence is TGTGCCAGCAGCTCCGCGCTCCTATGGACTAGCGGACGGGAGACCCAGTACTTC. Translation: CASSSALLWTSGRETQYF.

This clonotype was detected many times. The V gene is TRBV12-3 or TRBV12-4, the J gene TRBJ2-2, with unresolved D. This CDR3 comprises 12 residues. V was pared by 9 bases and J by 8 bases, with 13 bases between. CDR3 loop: CASPGFSGELFF. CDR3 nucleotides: TGTGCCAGTCCCGGATTTTCTGGGGAGCTGTTTTTT.

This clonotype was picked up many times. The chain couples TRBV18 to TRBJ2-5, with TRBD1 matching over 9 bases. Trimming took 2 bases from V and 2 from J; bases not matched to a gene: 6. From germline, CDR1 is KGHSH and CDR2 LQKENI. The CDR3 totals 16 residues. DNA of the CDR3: TGTGCCAGCTCACCAAGGGTCGGGACAGGGCAAGAGACCCAGTACTTC. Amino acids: CASSPRVGTGQETQYF.

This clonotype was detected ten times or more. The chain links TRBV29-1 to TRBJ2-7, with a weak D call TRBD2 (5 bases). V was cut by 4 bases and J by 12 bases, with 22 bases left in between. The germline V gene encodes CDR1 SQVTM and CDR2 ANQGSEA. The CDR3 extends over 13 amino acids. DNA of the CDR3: TGCAGCGTTGCATTGAGGAGGCCCGGGGAGAGGTACTTC. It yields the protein CSVALRRPGERYF.

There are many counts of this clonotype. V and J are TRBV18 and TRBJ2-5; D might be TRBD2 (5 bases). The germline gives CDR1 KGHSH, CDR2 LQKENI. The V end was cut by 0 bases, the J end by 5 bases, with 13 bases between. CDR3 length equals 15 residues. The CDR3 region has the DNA TGTGCCAGCTCACCACCGTCTAGCCAGACGGAGACCCAGTACTTC. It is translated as CASSPPSSQTETQYF.

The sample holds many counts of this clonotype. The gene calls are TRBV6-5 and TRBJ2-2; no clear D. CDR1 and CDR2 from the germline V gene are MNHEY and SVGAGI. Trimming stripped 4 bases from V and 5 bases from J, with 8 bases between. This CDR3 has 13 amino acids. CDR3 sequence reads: CASSSWDTGELFF. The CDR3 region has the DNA TGTGCCAGCAGTTCATGGGATACCGGGGAGCTGTTTTTT.

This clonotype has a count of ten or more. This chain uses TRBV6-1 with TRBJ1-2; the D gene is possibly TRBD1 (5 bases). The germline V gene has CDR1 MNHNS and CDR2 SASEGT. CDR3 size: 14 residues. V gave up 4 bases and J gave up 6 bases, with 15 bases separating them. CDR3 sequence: CASSGPGLRNGYTF. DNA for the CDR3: TGTGCCAGCAGTGGGCCGGGGCTCCGTAATGGCTACACCTTC.

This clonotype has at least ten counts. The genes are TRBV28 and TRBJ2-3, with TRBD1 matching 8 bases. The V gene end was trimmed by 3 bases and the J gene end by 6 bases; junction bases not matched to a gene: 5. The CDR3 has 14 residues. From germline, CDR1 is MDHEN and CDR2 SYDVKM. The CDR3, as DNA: TGTGCCAGCAGTTTCTCCGACAGGGGTGATACGCAGTATTTT. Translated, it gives CASSFSDRGDTQYF.

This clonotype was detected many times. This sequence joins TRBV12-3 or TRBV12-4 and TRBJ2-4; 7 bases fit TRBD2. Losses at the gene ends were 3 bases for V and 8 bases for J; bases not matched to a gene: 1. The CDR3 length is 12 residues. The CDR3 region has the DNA TGTGCCAGCAGTTTCGGGGGGTACATTCAGTACTTC. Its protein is CASSFGGYIQYF.

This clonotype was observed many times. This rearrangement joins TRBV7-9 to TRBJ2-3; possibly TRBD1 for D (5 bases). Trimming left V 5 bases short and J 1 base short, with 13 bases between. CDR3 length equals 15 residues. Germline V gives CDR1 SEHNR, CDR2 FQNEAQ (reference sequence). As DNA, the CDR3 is TGTGCCAGCAGCGCCCCAGGGATACGCACAGATACGCAGTATTTT. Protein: CASSAPGIRTDTQYF.

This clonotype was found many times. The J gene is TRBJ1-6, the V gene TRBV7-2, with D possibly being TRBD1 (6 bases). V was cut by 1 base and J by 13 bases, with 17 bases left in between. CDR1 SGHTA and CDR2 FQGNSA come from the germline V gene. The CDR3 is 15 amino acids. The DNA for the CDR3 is TGTGCCAGCAGCTTAGTTTCTGGGGGCGCCGGGCCCCTCCACTTT. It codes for CASSLVSGGAGPLHF. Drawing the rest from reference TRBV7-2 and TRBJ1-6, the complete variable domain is GAGVSQSPSNKVTEKGKDVELRCDPISGHTALYWYRQSLGQGLEFLIYFQGNSAPDKSGLPSDRFSAERTGGSVSTLTIQRTQQEDSAVYLCASSLVSGGAGPLHFGNGTRLTVT.

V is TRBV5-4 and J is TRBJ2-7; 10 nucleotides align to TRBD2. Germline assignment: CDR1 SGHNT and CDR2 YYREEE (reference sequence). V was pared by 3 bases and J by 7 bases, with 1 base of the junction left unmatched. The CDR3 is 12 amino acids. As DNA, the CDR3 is TGTGCCAGCAGCTCACTAGCGGGGGAGCAGTACGTC. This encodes CASSSLAGEQYV.

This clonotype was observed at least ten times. Here the CDR3 reads CASSLNTGANQPQHF. CDR3 coding DNA: TGTGCCAGCAGCTTAAACACAGGGGCCAATCAGCCCCAGCATTTT. This chain links TRBV11-2 with TRBJ1-5, with 7 nucleotides matching TRBD1. CDR3 length: 15 amino acids. The germline gives CDR1 SGHAT, CDR2 FQNNGV. V lost 2 bases, J lost 3 bases, and 4 bases stayed unmatched.

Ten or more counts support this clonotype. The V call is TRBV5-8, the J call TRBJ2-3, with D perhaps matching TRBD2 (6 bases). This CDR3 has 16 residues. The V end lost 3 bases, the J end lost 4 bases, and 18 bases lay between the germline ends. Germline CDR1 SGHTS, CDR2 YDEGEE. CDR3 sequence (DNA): TGTGCCAGCAGCTCTGGGAGTACTAGCACCGCAGATACGCAGTATTTT. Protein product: CASSSGSTSTADTQYF.

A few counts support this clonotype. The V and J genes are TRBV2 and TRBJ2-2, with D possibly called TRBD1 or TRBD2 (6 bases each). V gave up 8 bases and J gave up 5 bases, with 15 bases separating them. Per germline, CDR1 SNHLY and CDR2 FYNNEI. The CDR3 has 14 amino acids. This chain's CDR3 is CASVEGGRTGELFF. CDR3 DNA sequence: TGTGCCAGCGTTGAAGGGGGGAGGACCGGGGAGCTGTTTTTT.

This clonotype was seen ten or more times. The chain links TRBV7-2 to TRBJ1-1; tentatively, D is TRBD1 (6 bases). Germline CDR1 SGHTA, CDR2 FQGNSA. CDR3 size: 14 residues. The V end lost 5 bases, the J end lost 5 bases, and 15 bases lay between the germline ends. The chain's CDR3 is CASSPQGRRTEAFF. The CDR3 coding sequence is TGTGCCAGCAGCCCACAGGGTAGGAGGACTGAAGCTTTCTTT.

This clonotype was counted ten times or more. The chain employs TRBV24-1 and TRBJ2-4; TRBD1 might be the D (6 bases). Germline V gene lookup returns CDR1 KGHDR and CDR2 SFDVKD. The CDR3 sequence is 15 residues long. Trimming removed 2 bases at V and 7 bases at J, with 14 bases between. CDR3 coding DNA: TGTGCCACCAGTGATTCAAGGCAGGGGAACAACATTCAGTACTTC. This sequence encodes CATSDSRQGNNIQYF.

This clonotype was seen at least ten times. The CDR3 coding sequence is TGTGCCAGCAGCTTGTTTGGGTACACTGAAGCTTTCTTT. This codes for CASSLFGYTEAFF. The rearrangement joins TRBV7-2 to TRBJ1-1; D remains ambiguous. Trimming took off 3 bases at V and 3 bases at J, with 8 bases between the two ends. The CDR3 is 13 residues long. Germline V gives CDR1 SGHTA, CDR2 FQGNSA.

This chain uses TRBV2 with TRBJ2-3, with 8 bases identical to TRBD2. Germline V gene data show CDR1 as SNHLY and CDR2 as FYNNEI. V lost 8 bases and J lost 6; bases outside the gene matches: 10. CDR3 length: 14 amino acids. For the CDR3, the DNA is TGTGCCAGCCGTTTAGCGGGGAGGAGGGATACGCAGTATTTT. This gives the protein CASRLAGRRDTQYF.